What follows is one T cell receptor beta chain and its context. The antigen is unknown. The method was immunoSEQ multiplex PCR; TCRdb's version includes in-frame clones alone and lacks a portion of them. The sample lists 100,000 or so clones, approximately 83% occurring once. The CDR3 spans 15 residues. Per the germline V gene, CDR1 is SGHVS and CDR2 is FQNEAQ. V lost 1 base, J lost 4 bases, and 6 bases stayed unmatched. The data stem from a study of radiotherapy plus CTLA-4 blockade in lung cancer. Regarding the study as a whole: Tumor-origin TCR clones grew in blood after radiotherapy plus ipilimumab.

The material sequenced was peripheral blood, taken from a patient treated with radiotherapy plus ipilimumab. The clonotype originates from a human donor with non-small cell lung cancer that progressed on radiotherapy plus ipilimumab. The chain carries TRBV7-8 and TRBJ1-2; 7 bases agree with TRBD1. The CDR3 region has the DNA TGTGCCAGCAGCTTAGGACAGGGCGGGGGCTATGGCTACACCTTC. Residues: CASSLGQGGGYGYTF.